Below, 24 T cell receptor beta chains from the same sample are listed, as sequenced in a study of blood T cell repertoires in COVID-19. Only in-frame clones appear in the TCRdb table, and some are missing; sequencing was by immunoSEQ multiplex PCR. This repertoire shows 120,000 to 150,000 clones, over 70% found once; its top ten account for approximately 10%. The sample taken for sequencing was peripheral blood. Source of these receptors: a man in his sixties with active or convalescent COVID-19.

The chain has TRBV7-2 and TRBJ2-4; 8 positions match TRBD1. The V and J ends lost 5 bases and 8 bases, in that order; junction bases with no gene match: 5. Germline assignment: CDR1 SGHTA and CDR2 FQGNSA. The CDR3 loop spans 13 amino acids. CDR3 residues: CASSPQGADIQYF. For the CDR3, the DNA is TGTGCCAGCAGCCCTCAGGGGGCTGACATTCAGTACTTC.

The J gene is TRBJ1-1, the V gene TRBV10-1, with D unresolved. The CDR3 contains 15 residues. Trimming took 0 bases from V and 4 from J, leaving 12 bases between them. Looked up from germline, CDR1 is WNHNN and CDR2 is SYGVQD (reference sequence). CDR3 protein: CASSESKGGSTEAFF. CDR3 nucleotides: TGCGCCAGCAGTGAGTCGAAGGGTGGGAGCACTGAAGCTTTCTTT.

As DNA, the CDR3 is TGTGCCAGCAGGCGCGATAGAAACACCGGGGAGCTGTTTTTT. Encoded protein: CASRRDRNTGELFF. The rearrangement uses TRBV7-2 and TRBJ2-2; D is unresolved. This CDR3 is built from 14 residues. CDR1 is SGHTA, CDR2 FQGNSA, per germline. The V and J ends lost 6 bases and 2 bases respectively, with 10 bases between them. The full variable domain, completed using reference TRBV7-2 and TRBJ2-2, is GAGVSQSPSNKVTEKGKDVELRCDPISGHTALYWYRQSLGQGLEFLIYFQGNSAPDKSGLPSDRFSAERTGGSVSTLTIQRTQQEDSAVYLCASRRDRNTGELFFGEGSRLTVL.

The V call is TRBV9, the J call TRBJ1-1, with D maybe TRBD1 (5 bases). Germline V lookup: CDR1 SGDLS, CDR2 YYNGEE. The CDR3 contains 13 residues. Trimming stripped 4 bases from V and 4 bases from J, with 11 bases between. In nucleotides, the CDR3 is TGTGCCAGCAGCACCCGGACAAGCACTGAAGCTTTCTTT. Translating gives CASSTRTSTEAFF.

For this clone: A junction boundary mismatches the germline segment, possibly from a read error. The chain couples TRBV5-1 to TRBJ1-4; D perhaps matches TRBD1 (5 bases). Per the germline V gene, CDR1 is SGHRS and CDR2 is YFSETQ. The CDR3 loop spans 15 amino acids. The DNA for the CDR3 is TGCGCCAGCAGTTTGGGCGACAGTTCTAATGAAAAACTGTTTTTT. This translates into CASSLGDSSNEKLFF.

The V call is TRBV7-8, the J call TRBJ2-1, with D possibly TRBD1 on 6 matching bases. V lost 2 bases and J 6 bases, leaving 11 bases between the germline ends. CDR1 and CDR2 (germline): SGHVS, FQNEAQ. The CDR3 runs 14 residues. For the CDR3, the DNA is TGTGCCAGCAGCTTACAGGGGTTGTTCAATGAGCAGTTCTTC. It specifies CASSLQGLFNEQFF.

This clone was seen once. The rearrangement links TRBV10-3 to TRBJ1-1; 7 bases are shared with TRBD1. The germline V gene encodes CDR1 ENHRY and CDR2 SYGVKD. Losses at the gene ends were 6 bases for V and 2 bases for J; bases not matched to a gene: 6. The CDR3 totals 14 residues. The CDR3 sequence is CAIRPTGPNTEAFF. Written as DNA, the CDR3 is TGTGCCATCAGGCCGACAGGGCCTAACACTGAAGCTTTCTTT.

On this clone itself: One end of the junction does not line up with germline, which may come from a read error. The chain uses TRBV3-1 (or the pseudogene TRBV3-2) and TRBJ2-3; maybe TRBD2 (5 bases). Germline lookup yields CDR1 LGHDT and CDR2 YNNKEL (reference sequence). The CDR3 covers 14 residues. The CDR3 sequence: CAGSQRGSTDTQYF. Here the CDR3 DNA reads TGTGCCGGCAGCCAACGAGGGAGCACAGATACGCAGTATTTT.

This clone occurred once. The rearrangement joins TRBV5-1 to TRBJ1-5; TRBD1 might be the D (5 bases). Germline loops: CDR1 SGHRS, CDR2 YFSETQ. V gave up 0 bases and J gave up 0 bases, with 10 bases separating them. This CDR3 comprises 16 residues. CDR3 amino acids: CASSLDRKYSNQPQHF. In DNA, the CDR3 is TGCGCCAGCAGCTTGGACAGGAAGTATAGCAATCAGCCCCAGCATTTT. Full variable domain (missing parts from reference TRBV5-1 and TRBJ1-5): KAGVTQTPRYLIKTRGQQVTLSCSPISGHRSVSWYQQTPGQGLQFLFEYFSETQRNKGNFPGRFSGRQFSNSRSEMNVSTLELGDSALYLCASSLDRKYSNQPQHFGDGTRLSIL.

For this clone: Distinct nucleotide sequences in the sample also encode this CDR3. The chain links TRBV6-5 to TRBJ1-1; the D gene is possibly TRBD1 (5 bases). The CDR3 runs to 14 residues. Per germline, CDR1 MNHEY and CDR2 SVGAGI. V was shortened by 6 bases and J by 0 bases, with 11 bases between the two germline ends. The CDR3 bases are TGTGCCAGCAGCTCCCGGGGGGTGAACACTGAAGCTTTCTTT. As protein: CASSSRGVNTEAFF.

The chain links TRBV10-1 to TRBJ2-1; D is possibly TRBD1 (6 bases). V lost 3 bases, J lost 0 bases, and 9 bases lay in between. The CDR3 extends over 15 amino acids. Germline assignment: CDR1 WNHNN and CDR2 SYGVQD (reference sequence). CDR3 bases: TGCGCCAGCAGTGACCGGGACAACTCCTACAATGAGCAGTTCTTC. As protein: CASSDRDNSYNEQFF.

The sample holds a few counts of this clone. V usage is TRBV6-5 and J usage is TRBJ2-5, with 10 nucleotides matching TRBD1. The CDR3 is made up of 15 amino acids. V lost 2 bases, J lost 3 bases, and 3 bases stayed unmatched. The germline V gene encodes CDR1 MNHEY and CDR2 SVGAGI. CDR3 amino acids: CASSYAGQGKETQYF. CDR3 DNA: TGTGCCAGCAGTTACGCGGGACAGGGGAAAGAGACCCAGTACTTC.

This clone has only one observation. The chain couples TRBV5-5 to TRBJ2-5, with a weak D call TRBD1 (5 bases). Germline CDR1 is SGHKS and CDR2 is YYEKEE (reference sequence). Trimming cost V 1 base and J 5 bases, with 12 bases left between them. There are 14 residues in the CDR3. CDR3 residues: CASSLWGKGETQYF. The CDR3 region has the DNA TGTGCCAGCAGCTTGTGGGGAAAGGGGGAGACCCAGTACTTC.

V usage is TRBV7-9 and J usage is TRBJ2-1; TRBD2 matches 9 bases. The germline V gene encodes CDR1 SEHNR and CDR2 FQNEAQ (reference sequence). After removal of 2 bases from V and 8 bases from J, the junction contained 10 bases not matched to a gene. There are 16 residues in the CDR3. CDR3 coding DNA: TGTGCCAGCAGCTTATCACTAGCGGGCCAGGGGGATGAGCAGTTCTTC. It specifies CASSLSLAGQGDEQFF. The full variable domain, rest sourced from reference TRBV7-9 and TRBJ2-1, is DTGVSQNPRHKITKRGQNVTFRCDPISEHNRLYWYRQTLGQGPEFLTYFQNEAQLEKSRLLSDRFSAERPKGSFSTLEIQRTEQGDSAMYLCASSLSLAGQGDEQFFGPGTRLTVL.

The chain employs TRBV6-1 and TRBJ1-2; D gene unclear. Germline-derived CDR1 and CDR2 are MNHNS and SASEGT. The V end was cut by 3 bases, the J end by 3 bases, with 14 bases between. The length of the CDR3 is 15 residues. The CDR3 nucleotides are TGTGCCAGCAGTGATTCCGGGGTGGGTCACTATGGCTACACCTTC. Encoded protein: CASSDSGVGHYGYTF.

The chain uses TRBV18 and TRBJ2-2; D ambiguous. The CDR3 spans 15 residues. Germline V gene data show CDR1 as KGHSH and CDR2 as LQKENI. V was cut by 0 bases and J by 2 bases, with 7 bases left in between. CDR3: CASSPPNTNTGELFF. DNA of the CDR3: TGTGCCAGCTCACCACCGAACACCAACACCGGGGAGCTGTTTTTT.

The rearrangement links TRBV9 to TRBJ2-1; the match to TRBD2 covers 7 bases. The CDR3 consists of 21 residues. The germline V gene encodes CDR1 SGDLS and CDR2 YYNGEE. J gave up 0 bases and V 5 bases, and 23 bases lay outside the gene matches. In DNA, the CDR3 is TGTGCCAGCAGTCTAACAGCGGGGCGGAACACTCCATTGGACTCCTACAATGAGCAGTTCTTC. This codes for CASSLTAGRNTPLDSYNEQFF.

V is TRBV4-1 and J is TRBJ2-1; 8 bases map to TRBD1. V lost 0 bases, J lost 8 bases, and 9 bases stayed unmatched. CDR1 and CDR2 (germline): MGHRA, YSYEKL. The CDR3 totals 16 residues. CDR3 sequence: CASSQDRAGGGDEQFF. The DNA of the CDR3 is TGCGCCAGCAGCCAAGACAGGGCAGGGGGCGGGGATGAGCAGTTCTTC.

This chain joins TRBV7-8 and TRBJ2-1; TRBD2 is a possible D gene (5 bases). There are 18 residues in the CDR3. Germline loops: CDR1 SGHVS, CDR2 FQNEAQ. V was shortened by 2 bases and J by 4 bases, with 21 bases between the two germline ends. The CDR3 nucleotides read TGTGCCAGCAGCTTATTTGGGCTAGCCCTGCTTAAATACAATGAGCAGTTCTTC. It specifies CASSLFGLALLKYNEQFF.

V gene TRBV2 combines with J gene TRBJ2-2; possibly TRBD2 for D (5 bases). The germline gives CDR1 SNHLY, CDR2 FYNNEI. CDR3 size: 16 residues. Trimming took 3 bases from V and 4 from J, leaving 15 bases between them. CDR3 DNA: TGTGCCAGCAGTGACGGACTCCTGTTGAGCACCGGGGAGCTGTTTTTT. Translated, it gives CASSDGLLLSTGELFF. The full variable domain, with the rest looked up from reference TRBV2 and TRBJ2-2, is EPEVTQTPSHQVTQMGQEVILRCVPISNHLYFYWYRQILGQKVEFLVSFYNNEISEKSEIFDDQFSVERPDGSNFTLKIRSTKLEDSAMYFCASSDGLLLSTGELFFGEGSRLTVL.

This sequence joins TRBV5-1 and TRBJ2-1; TRBD2 matches 7 bases. Germline V CDR1 and CDR2: SGHRS, YFSETQ. The CDR3 has 17 amino acids. V dropped 0 bases and J dropped 7; count of bases not matched to a gene: 13. The CDR3, as DNA: TGCGCCAGCAGCTTGGGGACTAGTAACAGAGTGGGGAATGAGCAGTTCTTC. Translating gives CASSLGTSNRVGNEQFF.

This sequence joins TRBV3-1 (or the pseudogene TRBV3-2) and TRBJ2-2, with TRBD1 matching 11 bases. V shed 4 bases and J 9 bases; nucleotides not matched to a gene: 4. The germline CDR1 and CDR2 sequences are LGHDT and YNNKEL (reference sequence). CDR3 length equals 14 residues. CDR3: CASSLGTGGRELFF. The CDR3 DNA follows: TGTGCCAGCAGCCTGGGGACAGGGGGTAGGGAGCTGTTTTTT.

The chain uses TRBV7-3 and TRBJ2-3; D is possibly TRBD2 (5 bases). The germline V gene encodes CDR1 SGHTA and CDR2 FQGTGA. The V end was cut by 6 bases, the J end by 6 bases, with 16 bases between. The CDR3 is 14 residues long. CDR3 sequence: CASSPSDRRDTQYF. The DNA of the CDR3 is TGTGCCAGCAGTCCCTCCGACCGGAGGGATACGCAGTATTTT.

This rearrangement joins TRBV10-3 to TRBJ2-7; 7 nucleotides line up with TRBD1. The CDR3 is 11 amino acids. Germline V CDR1 and CDR2: ENHRY, SYGVKD. After removal of 10 bases from V and 3 bases from J, the junction contained 3 bases not matched to a gene. CDR3 sequence reads: CATRQGYEQYF. CDR3 bases: TGTGCCACGCGACAGGGCTACGAGCAGTACTTC.